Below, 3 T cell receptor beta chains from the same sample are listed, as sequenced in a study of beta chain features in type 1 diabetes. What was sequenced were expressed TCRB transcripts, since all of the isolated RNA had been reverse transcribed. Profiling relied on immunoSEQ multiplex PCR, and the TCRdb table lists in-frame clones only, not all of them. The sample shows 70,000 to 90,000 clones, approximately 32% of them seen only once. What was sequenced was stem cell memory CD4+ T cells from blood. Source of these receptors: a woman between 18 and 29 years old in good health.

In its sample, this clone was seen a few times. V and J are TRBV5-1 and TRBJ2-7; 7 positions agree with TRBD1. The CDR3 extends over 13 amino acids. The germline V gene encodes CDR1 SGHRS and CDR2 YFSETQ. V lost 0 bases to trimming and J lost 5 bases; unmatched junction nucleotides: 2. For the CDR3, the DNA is TGCGCCAGCAGCTTGGCCGGGACAGACGAGCAGTACTTC. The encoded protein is CASSLAGTDEQYF.

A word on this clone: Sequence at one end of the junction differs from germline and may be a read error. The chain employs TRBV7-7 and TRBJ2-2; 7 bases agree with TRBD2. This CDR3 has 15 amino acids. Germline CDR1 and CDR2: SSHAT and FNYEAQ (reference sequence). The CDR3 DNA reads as TGTGCTAGCACCCCGTGGGGAGGGGACACCGGGGAGCTGTTTTTT. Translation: CASTPWGGDTGELFF.

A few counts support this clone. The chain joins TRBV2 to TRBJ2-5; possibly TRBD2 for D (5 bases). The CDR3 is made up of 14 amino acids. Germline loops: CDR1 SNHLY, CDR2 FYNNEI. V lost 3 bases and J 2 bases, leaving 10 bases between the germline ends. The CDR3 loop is CASSELGRQETQYF. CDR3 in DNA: TGTGCCAGCAGTGAGTTGGGGAGACAAGAGACCCAGTACTTC.